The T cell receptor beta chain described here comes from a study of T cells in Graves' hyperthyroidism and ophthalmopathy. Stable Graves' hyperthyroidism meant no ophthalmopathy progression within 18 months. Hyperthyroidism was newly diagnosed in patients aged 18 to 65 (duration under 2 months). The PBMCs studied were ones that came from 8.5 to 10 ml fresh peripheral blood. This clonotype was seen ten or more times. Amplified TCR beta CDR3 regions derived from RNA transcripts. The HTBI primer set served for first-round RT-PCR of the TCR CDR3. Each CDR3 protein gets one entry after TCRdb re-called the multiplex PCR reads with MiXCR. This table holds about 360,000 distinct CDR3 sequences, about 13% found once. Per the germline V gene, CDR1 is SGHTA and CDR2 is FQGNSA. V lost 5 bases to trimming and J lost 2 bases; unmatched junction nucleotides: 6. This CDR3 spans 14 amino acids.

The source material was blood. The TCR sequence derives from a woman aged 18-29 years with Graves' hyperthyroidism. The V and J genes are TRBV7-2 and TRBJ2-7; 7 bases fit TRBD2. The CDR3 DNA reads TGTGCCAGCAGCCACGGCGGGGGAACCTACGAGCAGTACTTC. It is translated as CASSHGGGTYEQYF.